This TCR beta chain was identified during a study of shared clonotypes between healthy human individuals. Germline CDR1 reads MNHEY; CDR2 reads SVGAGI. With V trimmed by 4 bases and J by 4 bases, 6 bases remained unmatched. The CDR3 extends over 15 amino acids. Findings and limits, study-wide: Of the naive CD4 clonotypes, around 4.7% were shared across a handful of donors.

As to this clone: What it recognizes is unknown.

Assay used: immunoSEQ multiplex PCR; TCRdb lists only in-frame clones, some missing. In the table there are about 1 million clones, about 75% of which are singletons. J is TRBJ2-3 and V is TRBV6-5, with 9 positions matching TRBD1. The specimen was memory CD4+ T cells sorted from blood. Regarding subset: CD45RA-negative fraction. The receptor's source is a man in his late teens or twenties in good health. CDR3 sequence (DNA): TGTGCCAGCAGTTCCGGGACAGGGAGCCCAGATACGCAGTATTTT. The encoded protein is CASSSGTGSPDTQYF.